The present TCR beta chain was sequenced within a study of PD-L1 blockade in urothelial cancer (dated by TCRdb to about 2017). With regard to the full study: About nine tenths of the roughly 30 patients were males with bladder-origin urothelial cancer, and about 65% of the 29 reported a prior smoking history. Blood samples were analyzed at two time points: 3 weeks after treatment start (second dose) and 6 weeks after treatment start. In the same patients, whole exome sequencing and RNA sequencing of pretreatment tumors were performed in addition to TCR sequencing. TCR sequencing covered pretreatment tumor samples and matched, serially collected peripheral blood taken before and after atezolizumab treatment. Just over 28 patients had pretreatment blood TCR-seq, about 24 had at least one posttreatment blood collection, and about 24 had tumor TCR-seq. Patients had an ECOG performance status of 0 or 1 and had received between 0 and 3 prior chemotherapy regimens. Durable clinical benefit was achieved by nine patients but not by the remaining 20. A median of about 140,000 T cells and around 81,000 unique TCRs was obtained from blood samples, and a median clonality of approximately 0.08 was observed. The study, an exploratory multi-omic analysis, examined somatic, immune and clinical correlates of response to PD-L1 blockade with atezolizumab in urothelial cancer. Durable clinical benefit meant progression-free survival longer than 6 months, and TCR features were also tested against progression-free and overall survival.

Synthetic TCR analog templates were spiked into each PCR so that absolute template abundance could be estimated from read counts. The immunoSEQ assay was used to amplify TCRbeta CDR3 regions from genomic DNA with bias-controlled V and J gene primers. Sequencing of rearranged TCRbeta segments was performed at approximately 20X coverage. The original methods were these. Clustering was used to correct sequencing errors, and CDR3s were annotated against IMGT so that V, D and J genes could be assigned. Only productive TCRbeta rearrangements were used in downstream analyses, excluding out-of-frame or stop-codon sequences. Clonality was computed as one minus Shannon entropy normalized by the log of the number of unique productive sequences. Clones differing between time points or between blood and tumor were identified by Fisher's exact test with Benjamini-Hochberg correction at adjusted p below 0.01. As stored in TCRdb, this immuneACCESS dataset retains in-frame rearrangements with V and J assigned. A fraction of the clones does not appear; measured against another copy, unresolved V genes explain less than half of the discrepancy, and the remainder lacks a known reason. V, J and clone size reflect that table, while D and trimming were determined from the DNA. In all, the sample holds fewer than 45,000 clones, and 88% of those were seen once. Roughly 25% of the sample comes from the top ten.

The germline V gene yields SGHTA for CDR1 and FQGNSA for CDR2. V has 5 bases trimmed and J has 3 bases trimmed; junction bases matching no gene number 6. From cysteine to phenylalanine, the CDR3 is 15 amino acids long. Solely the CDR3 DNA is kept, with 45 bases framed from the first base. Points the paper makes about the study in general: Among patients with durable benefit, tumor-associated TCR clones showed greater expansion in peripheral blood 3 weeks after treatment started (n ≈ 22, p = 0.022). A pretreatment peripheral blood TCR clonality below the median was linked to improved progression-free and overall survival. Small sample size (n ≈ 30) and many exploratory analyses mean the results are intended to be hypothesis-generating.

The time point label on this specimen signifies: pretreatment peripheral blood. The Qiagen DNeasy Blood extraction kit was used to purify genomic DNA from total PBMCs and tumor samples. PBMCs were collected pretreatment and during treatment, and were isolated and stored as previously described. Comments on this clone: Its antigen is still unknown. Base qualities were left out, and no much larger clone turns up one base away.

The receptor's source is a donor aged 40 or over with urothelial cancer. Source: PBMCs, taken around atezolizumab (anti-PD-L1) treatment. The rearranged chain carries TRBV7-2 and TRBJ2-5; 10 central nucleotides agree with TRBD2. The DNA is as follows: TGTGCCAGCAGCCTACAACTAGCGGGAAAAGAGACCCAGTACTTC. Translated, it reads CASSLQLAGKETQYF.